This T cell receptor (beta chain) was retrieved from a study of T cells in Graves' hyperthyroidism and ophthalmopathy (dated by TCRdb to the late 2010s). For context, the study as a whole: Peripheral blood samples were taken at initial diagnosis, before any treatment was given. Whether ophthalmopathy could be predicted prospectively was tested in an independent validation cohort made up of some 20 hyperthyroidism patients plus 17 patients who later progressed to ophthalmopathy. In addition, the study compared T-cell repertoires in thyroid tissue and in blood from over 5 Graves' hyperthyroidism patients. TCR V-J signatures able to tell the groups apart were searched for in a discovery cohort of some 97 patients, of whom over 40 had Graves' ophthalmopathy and about 60 had stable Graves' hyperthyroidism. After blood sampling, hyperthyroidism patients were treated with methimazole at a starting dose of 30 mg daily, and ophthalmopathy patients were treated with high-dose intravenous methylprednisolone. The roughly 91 discovery patients were randomly divided into training and test sets at a 7:3 ratio. The paper reports TCR Vbeta CDR3 sequencing of over 120 peripheral blood samples: under 45 ophthalmopathy, 70 to 85 hyperthyroidism and roughly 17 progressor patients. Study-wide conclusions, independent of this receptor: Sample size was not statistically predetermined, and investigators were not blinded to group allocation. Most expanded thyroid clonotypes (frequency above 0.001) were also found in blood, which suggests that blood repertoires may mirror thyroid immune responses. During validation, the model predicted progression to ophthalmopathy a median of approximately 6.5 months ahead of onset, with roughly 65% sensitivity and roughly 75% specificity. A 13 V-J signature model separated ophthalmopathy from stable hyperthyroidism, with 87.88% sensitivity and around 84% specificity in cross-validation and 80%/75% in testing.

Hyperthyroidism patients were newly diagnosed, had a disease duration of under 2 months, and were aged 18 to 65 years. Exclusion was applied to patients with uncontrolled infections, other autoimmune diseases, pregnancy or lactation. Clinical symptoms, serum thyroxine and TRAb, thyroid ultrasound, and orbital computed tomography formed the basis for the diagnoses. Blood from progressor patients was drawn when they were first diagnosed with hyperthyroidism, before any ophthalmopathy symptoms appeared. PBMCs were separated from under 12 ml of fresh peripheral blood using Ficoll-Paque density gradient centrifugation. Progressor patients were first diagnosed with Graves' hyperthyroidism and then developed ophthalmopathy during follow-up. Total RNA was extracted using Trizol reagent, and RNA quality was assessed on an Agilent 2100 Bioanalyzer. The trim is 0 bases for V and 2 bases for J, with a gap of 10 bases between the germline ends. Reading the germline V gene (reference sequence) gives CDR1 MNHEY and CDR2 SMNVEV. From its cysteine to its phenylalanine, the CDR3 spans 15 amino acids. Only the CDR3 DNA stays, 45 bases, in frame from base 1.

This clonotype was counted many times. Its antigen is not yet known. No much larger clonotype is one base removed from it; base qualities were not supplied. The TCR beta CDR3 regions were amplified from the RNA transcripts. A first-round RT-PCR of the TCR CDR3 used the HTBI primer set with the Qiagen OneStep RT-PCR kit. A second multiplex PCR round built the libraries, followed by size selection and purification. Paired-end sequencing of the libraries was performed with 100 bp reads on an Illumina HiSeq2000. On the study's bioinformatics: SOAPnuke was used to process the raw data, removing reads that contained adapters or uncalled bases, had a mean Phred below 15, or lacked an exact match to the constant primer or identifier. High-quality paired reads were merged with COPE v1.2.5, and unique nucleotide sequences were defined as clonotypes. Clonotypes were aligned to IMGT TRBV, TRBD and TRBJ reference segments using MiTCR v1.1. The analysis included only V-J combinations with a frequency above 0.0001, which together covered around 99% of the repertoires. The TCS score was defined as the ratio of F50 (clonal expansion) to E x V (chaos), calculated using BLOSUM62-based TCRdist between CDR3 peptides within each V-J. Welch's t-statistics and random forest reduced some 510 V-J features to under 15, which were used in a naive Bayes classifier (R e1071). Using fastp at Q25 and MiXCR, TCRdb reprocessed the public reads and kept productive beta chains. Records with the same CDR3 protein are collapsed into one entry carrying the most frequent genes and DNA. TCRdb, rather than the study authors, made the V and J calls. This sample is represented by hundreds of thousands of distinct CDR3 sequences; 15% to 18% of them were singletons. In total, the top ten clones hold 25% to 35% of the sample.

Input material: blood. The chain couples TRBV27 to TRBJ1-1, with TRBD1 as a weak D call on 5 bases. The receptor's source is a woman between 18 and 29 years old with Graves' hyperthyroidism that later progressed to Graves' ophthalmopathy. The CDR3 sequence is CASSLSRVGNTEAFF. The nucleotide sequence is TGTGCCAGCAGTTTATCCAGGGTGGGCAACACTGAAGCTTTCTTT.